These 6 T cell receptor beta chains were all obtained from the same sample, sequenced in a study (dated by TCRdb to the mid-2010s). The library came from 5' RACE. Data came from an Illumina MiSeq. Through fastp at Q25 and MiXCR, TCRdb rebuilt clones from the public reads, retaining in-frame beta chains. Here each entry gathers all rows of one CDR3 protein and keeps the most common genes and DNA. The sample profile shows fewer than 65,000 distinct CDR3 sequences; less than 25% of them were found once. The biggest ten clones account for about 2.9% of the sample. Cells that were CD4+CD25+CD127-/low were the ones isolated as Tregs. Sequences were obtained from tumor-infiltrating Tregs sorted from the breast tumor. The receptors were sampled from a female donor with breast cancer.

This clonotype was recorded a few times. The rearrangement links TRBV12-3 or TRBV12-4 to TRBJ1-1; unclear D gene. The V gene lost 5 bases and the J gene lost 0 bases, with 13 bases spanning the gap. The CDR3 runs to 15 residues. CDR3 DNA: TGTGCCAGCAGTCTGAGCGCTGGGATGAACACTGAAGCTTTCTTT. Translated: CASSLSAGMNTEAFF.

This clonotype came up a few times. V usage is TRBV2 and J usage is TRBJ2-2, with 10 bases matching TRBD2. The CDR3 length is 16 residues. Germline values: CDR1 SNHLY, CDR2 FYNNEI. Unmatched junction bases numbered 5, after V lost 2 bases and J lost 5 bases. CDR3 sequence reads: CASSENPGLATGELFF. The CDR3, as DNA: TGTGCCAGCAGTGAAAACCCGGGACTAGCGACCGGGGAGCTGTTTTTT.

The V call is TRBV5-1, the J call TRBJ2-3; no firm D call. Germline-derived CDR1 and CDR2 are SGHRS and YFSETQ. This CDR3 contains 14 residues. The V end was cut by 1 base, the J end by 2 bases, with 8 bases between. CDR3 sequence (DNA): TGCGCCAGCAGCTTGTCCCCCTTCACAGATACGCAGTATTTT. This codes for CASSLSPFTDTQYF. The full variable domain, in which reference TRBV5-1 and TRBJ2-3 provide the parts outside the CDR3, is KAGVTQTPRYLIKTRGQQVTLSCSPISGHRSVSWYQQTPGQGLQFLFEYFSETQRNKGNFPGRFSGRQFSNSRSEMNVSTLELGDSALYLCASSLSPFTDTQYFGPGTRLTVL.

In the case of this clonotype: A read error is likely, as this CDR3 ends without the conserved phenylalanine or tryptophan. CDR3 in DNA: TGTGCCACCAGTGATTCCGGGAGGGATCTCCAAGAGACCCAGTACTCC. Its protein product is CATSDSGRDLQETQYS. V is TRBV24-1 and J is TRBJ2-5, with TRBD2 matching 8 bases. Germline V CDR1 and CDR2: KGHDR, SFDVKD. This CDR3 has 16 residues. Trimming took 2 bases from V and 1 from J; bases not matched to a gene: 5.

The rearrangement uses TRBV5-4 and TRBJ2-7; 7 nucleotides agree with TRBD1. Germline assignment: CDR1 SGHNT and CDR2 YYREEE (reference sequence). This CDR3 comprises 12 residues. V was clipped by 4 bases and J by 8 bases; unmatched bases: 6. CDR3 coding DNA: TGTGCCAGCAGCCCTGGACAGGACAAGCAGTACTTC. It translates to CASSPGQDKQYF.

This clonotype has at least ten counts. The CDR3 loop reads CASSLGDSTEAFF. As DNA, the CDR3 is TGTGCCAGCAGCTTAGGTGACAGCACTGAAGCTTTCTTT. V gene TRBV7-9 combines with J gene TRBJ1-1; possibly TRBD1 for D (5 bases). The V and J ends lost 1 base and 4 bases respectively, with 7 bases between them. The CDR3 loop spans 13 amino acids. The germline CDR1 and CDR2 sequences are SEHNR and FQNEAQ (reference sequence).